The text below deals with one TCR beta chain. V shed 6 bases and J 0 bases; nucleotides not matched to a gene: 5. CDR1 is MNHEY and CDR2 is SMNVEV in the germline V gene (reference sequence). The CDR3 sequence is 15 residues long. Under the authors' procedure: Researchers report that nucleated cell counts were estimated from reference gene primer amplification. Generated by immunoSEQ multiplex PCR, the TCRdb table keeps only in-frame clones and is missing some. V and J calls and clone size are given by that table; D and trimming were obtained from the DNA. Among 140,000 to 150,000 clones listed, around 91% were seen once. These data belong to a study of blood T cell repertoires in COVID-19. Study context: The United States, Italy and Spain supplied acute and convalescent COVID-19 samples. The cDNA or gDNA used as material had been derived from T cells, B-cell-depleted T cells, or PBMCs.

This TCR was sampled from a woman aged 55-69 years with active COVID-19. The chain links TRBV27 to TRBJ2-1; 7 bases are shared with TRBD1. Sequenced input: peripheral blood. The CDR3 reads CASRVRGTSYNEQFF. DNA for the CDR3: TGTGCCAGCAGAGTCAGGGGGACCTCCTACAATGAGCAGTTCTTC.